One and the same sample provided the 3 T cell receptor beta chains below, sequenced in a study of Ad26.COV2.S vaccination and SARS-CoV-2 variants. Sample treatment: 15 to 20 received Ad26.COV2.S at low or high dose, single or two shots; roughly 5 received placebo; per-sample allocation not given. Repertoires come from day 63 after the first vaccine or placebo injection. Generated by immunoSEQ multiplex PCR, the TCRdb table keeps only in-frame clones and is missing some. This sample carries roughly 320,000 clones, 85% to 90% of them seen once, and the ten largest clones take less than 2%. The material was peripheral blood, obtained in a trial of Ad26.COV2.S vaccine versus placebo. All receptors derive from a person between 18 and 59 years old who received the Ad26.COV2.S COVID-19 vaccine or a placebo.

The rearrangement joins TRBV6-2 or TRBV6-3 to TRBJ2-1; 7 bases line up with TRBD1. V lost 2 bases, J lost 0 bases, and 4 bases stayed unmatched. This CDR3 region has 16 residues. Per germline, CDR1 MNHEY and CDR2 SVGEGT. CDR3 sequence (DNA): TGTGCCAGCAGTTACCTAGGGGGCCACTCCTACAATGAGCAGTTCTTC. It encodes CASSYLGGHSYNEQFF.

The chain links TRBV6-4 to TRBJ2-1; D is undetermined. Per germline, CDR1 MRHNA and CDR2 SNTAGT. This CDR3 has 14 amino acids. V lost 2 bases to trimming and J lost 10 bases, with 15 bases between them. CDR3 amino acids: CASSDDPSPGEQFF. Here the CDR3 DNA reads TGTGCCAGCAGTGACGACCCGTCCCCCGGGGAGCAGTTCTTC.

This sequence joins TRBV5-1 and TRBJ1-4; TRBD1 aligns across 8 bases. Germline V gene lookup returns CDR1 SGHRS and CDR2 YFSETQ. The CDR3 extends over 14 amino acids. V dropped 7 bases and J dropped 7; count of bases not matched to a gene: 9. The CDR3 loop reads CASAGQGPFEKLFF. The CDR3 DNA reads TGCGCCAGCGCCGGACAGGGTCCTTTTGAAAAACTGTTTTTT. The full variable domain, completed using reference TRBV5-1 and TRBJ1-4, is KAGVTQTPRYLIKTRGQQVTLSCSPISGHRSVSWYQQTPGQGLQFLFEYFSETQRNKGNFPGRFSGRQFSNSRSEMNVSTLELGDSALYLCASAGQGPFEKLFFGSGTQLSVL.